This TCR beta chain was sequenced in a study of shared clonotypes between healthy human individuals. Study summary: The study used three CD4 naive, three CD4 memory, two CD8 naive and one CD8 memory plate per donor.

V dropped 7 bases and J dropped 2 bases, with 17 bases sitting between them. The CDR3 consists of 14 residues. From germline, CDR1 is GTSNPN and CDR2 SVGIG (reference sequence). Notes on this clone: Its antigen is still unknown.

Overall study findings and caveats: Rarefaction curves obtained for sorted subsets showed sequencing incomplete despite large depth. Sampling involved blood alone; tissue repertoires likely differ.

Authors' data handling: Quality scores were absent from the junction-only immunoSEQ sequences, so filtering differed. Sequencing was performed with immunoSEQ multiplex PCR; in TCRdb, only in-frame clones are kept and a portion is missing. For V, J and clone size, that table is used; D and trimming come from the DNA. Seen here are around 690,000 clones, less than 95% observed once, and the top ten hold around a third. The rearrangement uses TRBV30 and TRBJ1-2; maybe TRBD1 (6 bases). The sequence was collected from a young man in good health. Some clones in this sample may be carry-over from other donors' samples. Specimen: memory CD8+ T cells from PBMCs. Subset specified: CD45RO+ cells pooled with CCR7-negative TemRA cells. The CDR3 DNA reads TGTGCCTCGGACAGTCCTCAAACGAACTATGGCTACACCTTC. Translated: CASDSPQTNYGYTF.